These 9 T cell receptor beta chains were all obtained from the same sample, sequenced in a study of blood T cells in healthy people across ages. With a J-beta primer mix and a sample-barcoded 5' primer, a second PCR ran about 7 to 11 cycles. From the 5' RACE reads, TCRdb called clonotypes with MiXCR, one entry per CDR3 protein. The sample lists about 690,000 distinct CDR3 sequences, approximately 40% seen once, with roughly 30% in the top ten. The sequenced sample was blood. The origin of the receptors is a man at least 80 years old in good health.

The V and J genes are TRBV7-2 and TRBJ1-6; D not resolved. V was pared by 3 bases and J by 5 bases, with 11 bases between. Germline V CDR1 and CDR2: SGHTA, FQGNSA. The CDR3 spans 15 residues. CDR3 in DNA: TGTGCCAGCAGCTTTCAACGGGGAGATAATTCACCCCTCCACTTT. This translates into CASSFQRGDNSPLHF.

The rearrangement links TRBV7-8 to TRBJ2-7, with a weak D call TRBD1 (5 bases). V was cut by 3 bases and J by 6 bases, with 12 bases left in between. Germline V CDR1 and CDR2: SGHVS, FQNEAQ. The CDR3 runs 13 residues. CDR3 amino acids: CASSFRTGCEQYF. The CDR3 DNA sequence: TGTGCCAGCAGCTTTCGAACAGGCTGCGAGCAGTACTTC.

This clonotype was counted only a few times. V is TRBV6-2 or TRBV6-3 and J is TRBJ2-1, with 11 bases fitting TRBD2. CDR1 is MNHEY, CDR2 SVGEGT, per germline. The J segment lost 2 bases and the V segment lost 7 bases, leaving 7 bases of the junction unmatched. CDR3 size: 16 residues. The chain's CDR3 is CASNLQTSGAYNEQFF. The CDR3 DNA sequence: TGTGCCAGCAACCTACAGACTAGCGGGGCCTACAATGAGCAGTTCTTC.

The gene calls are TRBV9 and TRBJ2-2; D is perhaps TRBD1 or TRBD2 (5 bases each). Trimming pared 4 bases from V and 6 bases from J, leaving 19 bases between. Per the germline V gene, CDR1 is SGDLS and CDR2 is YYNGEE. The CDR3 is made up of 16 amino acids. CDR3 in amino acids: CASSLRGDLGAGELFF. CDR3 nucleotide sequence: TGTGCCAGCAGCCTCCGAGGAGACCTGGGGGCCGGGGAGCTGTTTTTT.

The rearrangement links TRBV7-9 to TRBJ1-5; TRBD1 aligns across 9 bases. There are 15 residues in the CDR3. Germline V gives CDR1 SEHNR, CDR2 FQNEAQ (reference sequence). J was trimmed by 7 bases and V by 6 bases; bases with no gene match: 10. The CDR3 nucleotides are TGTGCCAGCAGTTTTACCGGGACAGGGAACCAGCCCCAGCATTTT. This gives the protein CASSFTGTGNQPQHF.

The rearrangement uses TRBV7-2 and TRBJ2-7, with 10 bases that match TRBD2. The CDR3 sequence is 16 residues long. The ends lost 4 bases at V and 5 bases at J; junction bases unmatched: 11. CDR1 SGHTA and CDR2 FQGNSA come from the germline V gene. In DNA, the CDR3 is TGTGCCAGCAGCTCCAGGACTAGCGGTATTGTTAACGAGCAGTACTTC. Translated: CASSSRTSGIVNEQYF.

A few counts support this clonotype. CDR3 loop: CASSLAGRVGFF. The CDR3 DNA sequence: TGTGCCAGCAGCTTAGCGGGCAGGGTCGGGTTCTTC. V gene TRBV7-9 combines with J gene TRBJ2-1; TRBD1 is a possible D gene (5 bases). Looked up from germline, CDR1 is SEHNR and CDR2 is FQNEAQ (reference sequence). The CDR3 length is 12 residues. Trimming cost V 0 bases and J 15 bases, with 12 bases left between them.

The chain combines TRBV2 with TRBJ2-3, with 10 positions matching TRBD1. V trimming: 11 bases; J trimming: 5 bases; junction bases outside the gene matches: 13. The CDR3 runs to 15 residues. Germline CDR1 reads SNHLY; CDR2 reads FYNNEI. The CDR3, as DNA: TGTGCCGGTGATGCCGGGACAGGGGAAAAAGATACGCAGTATTTT. Translation gives CAGDAGTGEKDTQYF.

The rearrangement links TRBV9 to TRBJ2-3; TRBD2 aligns across 7 bases. Germline values: CDR1 SGDLS, CDR2 YYNGEE. The ends lost 1 base at V and 1 base at J; junction bases unmatched: 0. The CDR3 spans 14 residues. This chain's CDR3 is CASSVSGGTDTQYF. The DNA of the CDR3 is TGTGCCAGCAGCGTAAGCGGGGGCACAGATACGCAGTATTTT.